The present T cell receptor beta chain was sequenced within a study of cytomegalovirus exposure and HLA in healthy donors. Study-wide results and limits: In a later analysis, specific HLA alleles were associated with around 17,000 TCR beta sequences at a 0.05 false discovery rate. Both high specificity and high sensitivity reportedly marked the classifier's diagnosis of cytomegalovirus status.

13 Jbeta primers and 60 Vbeta primers were used for the PCR. Assay used: immunoSEQ multiplex PCR; TCRdb lists only in-frame clones, some missing. Of 190,000 or so clones in the sample, 82% were seen once. A word on this clone: Its antigen is not identified.

The CDR3 loop spans 15 amino acids. Germline V gene lookup returns CDR1 SGHAT and CDR2 FQNNGV. The V gene lost 2 bases and the J gene lost 5 bases, with 15 bases spanning the gap. The specimen sequenced was PBMCs. The clonotype was recovered from a woman in her 50s in good health and CMV-seropositive. The rearrangement links TRBV11-2 to TRBJ1-1, with D possibly being TRBD1 (6 bases). CDR3 nucleotides: TGTGCCAGCAGCTTATTTCTGGGGGCTGGGACTGAAGCTTTCTTT. Translation gives CASSLFLGAGTEAFF. The complete variable domain, with remaining parts taken from reference TRBV11-2 and TRBJ1-1, reads EAGVAQSPRYKIIEKRQSVAFWCNPISGHATLYWYQQILGQGPKLLIQFQNNGVVDDSQLPKDRFSAERLKGVDSTLKIQPAKLEDSAVYLCASSLFLGAGTEAFFGQGTRLTVV.